The entry that follows covers one T cell receptor (beta chain) sequence. This specimen comes from a study of blood T cell repertoires in COVID-19. The overall study: The samples span acute and convalescent COVID-19 from the United States, Italy and Spain. PBMCs, B-cell-depleted T cells, or T cells provided the cDNA or gDNA that made up the material.

The germline gives CDR1 MNHNS, CDR2 SASEGT. With 1 base removed from V and 3 bases from J, the gap between germline ends came to 6 bases. The CDR3 sequence is 13 residues long. How the authors handled the data: It was from reference gene primer amplification that nucleated cell counts were estimated. The data were produced by immunoSEQ multiplex PCR, yet TCRdb's version contains in-frame clones alone and is incomplete. V and J calls and clone size follow that table, whereas D and trimming were derived from the DNA. The table records 150,000 to 200,000 clones, around four fifths of them present only once.

Material for sequencing was peripheral blood. The chain links TRBV6-1 to TRBJ1-2; D not resolved. The TCR originated in a woman of 80 years or more with active or convalescent COVID-19. The CDR3 reads CASSEGQDYGYTF. In DNA, the CDR3 is TGTGCCAGCAGTGAAGGACAAGACTATGGCTACACCTTC.